A single T cell receptor (beta chain) is shown here with its context. This entry is derived from a study of T cell responses to AZD1222 COVID-19 vaccine. TCRdb's table, derived via immunoSEQ multiplex PCR, lists solely in-frame clones and lacks some. The table includes tens of thousands of clones, around 80% detected once. Per the germline V gene, CDR1 is DFQATT and CDR2 is SNEGSKA (reference sequence). This CDR3 has 11 amino acids. This TCR was sampled from an adult in good health. This sample comprised peripheral blood, obtained on day 0 of AZD1222 vaccination. The chain has TRBV20-1 and TRBJ2-1, with 9 bases lining up with TRBD1. CDR3 residues: CRGQGYNEQFF. DNA for the CDR3: TGCAGGGGACAGGGCTACAATGAGCAGTTCTTC.